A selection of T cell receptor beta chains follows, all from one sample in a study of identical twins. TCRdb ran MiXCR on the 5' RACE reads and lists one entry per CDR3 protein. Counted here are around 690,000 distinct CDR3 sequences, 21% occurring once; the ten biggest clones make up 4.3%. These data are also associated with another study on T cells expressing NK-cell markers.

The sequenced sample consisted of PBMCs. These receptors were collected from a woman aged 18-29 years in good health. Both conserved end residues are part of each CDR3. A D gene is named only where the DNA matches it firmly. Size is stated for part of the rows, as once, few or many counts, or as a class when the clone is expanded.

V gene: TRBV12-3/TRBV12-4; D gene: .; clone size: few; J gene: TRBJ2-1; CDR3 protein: CASRRSSSYNEQFF; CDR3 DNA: TGTGCCAGCAGACGTAGTTCCTCCTACAATGAGCAGTTCTTC
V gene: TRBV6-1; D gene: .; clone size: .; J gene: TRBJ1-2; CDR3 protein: CASRNYRVVGYTF; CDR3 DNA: TGTGCCAGCAGAAACTACAGGGTTGTTGGCTACACCTTC
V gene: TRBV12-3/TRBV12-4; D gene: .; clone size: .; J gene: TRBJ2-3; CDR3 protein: CASSHRGSGDTQYF; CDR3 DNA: TGTGCCAGCAGCCATCGGGGGTCGGGAGATACGCAGTATTTT
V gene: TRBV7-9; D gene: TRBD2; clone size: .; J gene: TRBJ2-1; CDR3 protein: CASSPVLAGGPNEQFF; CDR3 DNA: TGTGCCAGCAGCCCGGTACTAGCGGGGGGGCCTAATGAGCAGTTCTTC
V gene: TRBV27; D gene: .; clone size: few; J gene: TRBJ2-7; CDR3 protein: CASSSFFSYEQYF; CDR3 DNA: TGTGCCAGCAGTTCGTTTTTCTCCTACGAGCAGTACTTC
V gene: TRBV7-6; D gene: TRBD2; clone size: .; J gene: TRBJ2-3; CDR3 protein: CASSLVGLAADTQYF; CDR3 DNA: TGTGCCAGCAGCTTAGTGGGACTAGCAGCAGATACGCAGTATTTT
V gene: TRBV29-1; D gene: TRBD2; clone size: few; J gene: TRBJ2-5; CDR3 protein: CSGIAGVLETQYF; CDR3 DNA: TGCAGCGGAATAGCGGGAGTGCTAGAGACCCAGTACTTC
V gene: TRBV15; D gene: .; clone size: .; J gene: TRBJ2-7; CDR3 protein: CATSRDGSALYEQYF; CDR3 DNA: TGTGCCACCAGCAGAGATGGGTCAGCGCTTTACGAGCAGTACTTC
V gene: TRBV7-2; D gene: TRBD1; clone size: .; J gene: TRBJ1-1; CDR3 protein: CASSLALRGQKAFF; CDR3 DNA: TGTGCCAGCAGCTTAGCGCTGAGGGGGCAGAAGGCTTTCTTT
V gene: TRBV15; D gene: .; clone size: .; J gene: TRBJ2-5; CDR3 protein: CATGPRGTQYF; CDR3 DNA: TGTGCCACAGGGCCCCGGGGGACCCAGTACTTC
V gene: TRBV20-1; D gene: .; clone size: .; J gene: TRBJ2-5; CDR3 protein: CSARAPRGAGETQYF; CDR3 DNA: TGCAGTGCTAGAGCTCCCCGGGGGGCAGGAGAGACCCAGTACTTC
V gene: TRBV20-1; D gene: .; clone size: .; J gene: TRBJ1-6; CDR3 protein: CSATYGGGGSPLHF; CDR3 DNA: TGCAGTGCCACGTACGGGGGGGGAGGGTCACCCCTCCACTTT
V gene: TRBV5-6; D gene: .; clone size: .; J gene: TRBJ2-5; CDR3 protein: CTSSWGTGPGETQYF; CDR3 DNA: TGTACCAGCAGCTGGGGTACAGGGCCGGGGGAGACCCAGTACTTC
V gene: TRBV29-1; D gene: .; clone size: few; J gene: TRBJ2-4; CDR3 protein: CSVEGQKKNIQYF; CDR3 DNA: TGCAGCGTTGAAGGACAGAAAAAAAACATTCAGTACTTC
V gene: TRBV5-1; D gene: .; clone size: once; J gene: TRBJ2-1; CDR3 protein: CASSLLPAGEQFF; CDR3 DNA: TGCGCCAGCAGCTTGTTACCGGCTGGGGAGCAGTTCTTC
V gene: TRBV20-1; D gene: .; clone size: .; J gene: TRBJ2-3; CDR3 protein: CSAGDWSDTQYF; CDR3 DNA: TGCAGTGCTGGAGACTGGTCCGATACGCAGTATTTT
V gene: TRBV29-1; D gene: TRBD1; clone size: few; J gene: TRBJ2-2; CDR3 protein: CSAQRTGGTGELFF; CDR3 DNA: TGCAGCGCGCAGAGGACAGGGGGGACCGGGGAGCTGTTTTTT
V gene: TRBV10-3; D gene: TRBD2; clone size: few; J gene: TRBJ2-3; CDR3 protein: CAIRDVRLAASTDTQYF; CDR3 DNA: TGTGCCATCAGAGACGTAAGACTAGCGGCGAGCACAGATACGCAGTATTTT
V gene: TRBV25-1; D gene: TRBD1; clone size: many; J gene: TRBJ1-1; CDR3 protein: CASSDMTGGRNTEAFF; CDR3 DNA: TGTGCCAGCAGTGATATGACAGGGGGTAGGAACACTGAAGCTTTCTTT
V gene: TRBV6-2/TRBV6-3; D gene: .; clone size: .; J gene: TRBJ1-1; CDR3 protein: CASANTWGWAFF; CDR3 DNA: TGTGCCAGCGCTAATACGTGGGGTTGGGCTTTCTTT
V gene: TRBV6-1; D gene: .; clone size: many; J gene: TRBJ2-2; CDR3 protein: CASTFRGLNTGELFF; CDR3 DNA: TGTGCCAGCACCTTCAGGGGTCTCAACACCGGGGAGCTGTTTTTT
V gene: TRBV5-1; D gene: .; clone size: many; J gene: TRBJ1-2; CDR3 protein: CASSLGYGENYGYTF; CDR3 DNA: TGCGCCAGCAGCTTGGGATATGGGGAAAACTATGGCTACACCTTC
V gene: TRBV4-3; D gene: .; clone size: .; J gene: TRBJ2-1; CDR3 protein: CASSHLGEQFF; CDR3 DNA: TGCGCCAGCAGCCATCTGGGTGAGCAGTTCTTC
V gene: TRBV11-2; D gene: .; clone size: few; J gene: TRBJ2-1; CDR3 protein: CASSLDLGAYNEQFF; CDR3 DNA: TGTGCCAGCAGCTTAGATCTTGGGGCCTACAATGAGCAGTTCTTC
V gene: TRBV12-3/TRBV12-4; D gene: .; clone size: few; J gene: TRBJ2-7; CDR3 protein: CASSFKFYEQYF; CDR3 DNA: TGTGCCAGCAGTTTTAAGTTCTACGAGCAGTACTTC
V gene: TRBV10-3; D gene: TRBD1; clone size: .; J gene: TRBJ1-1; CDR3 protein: CAISESTGRNTEAFF; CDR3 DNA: TGTGCCATCAGTGAGTCGACAGGGAGGAATACTGAAGCTTTCTTT
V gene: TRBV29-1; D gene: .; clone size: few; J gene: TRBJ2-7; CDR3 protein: CSVEDQRVIGEQYF; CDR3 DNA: TGCAGCGTTGAAGATCAGCGGGTCATCGGCGAGCAGTACTTC
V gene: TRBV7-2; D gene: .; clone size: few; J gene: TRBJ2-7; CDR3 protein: CASSLDAGRYEQYF; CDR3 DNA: TGTGCCAGCAGCTTAGATGCAGGGAGGTACGAGCAGTACTTC
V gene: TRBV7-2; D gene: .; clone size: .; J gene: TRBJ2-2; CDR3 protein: CASSFRQSIPGELFF; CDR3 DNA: TGTGCCAGCAGCTTCCGCCAGTCAATACCCGGGGAGCTGTTTTTT
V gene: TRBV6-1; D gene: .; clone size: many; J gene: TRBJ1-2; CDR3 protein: CASSGGHNYGYTF; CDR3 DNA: TGTGCCAGCAGCGGCGGGCATAACTATGGCTACACCTTC
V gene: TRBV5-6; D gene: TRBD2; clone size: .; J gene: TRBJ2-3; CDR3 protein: CASSLAGGPRGTQYF; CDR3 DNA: TGTGCCAGCAGCCTAGCGGGAGGACCGAGGGGGACGCAGTATTTT
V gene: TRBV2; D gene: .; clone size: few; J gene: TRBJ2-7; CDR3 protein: CASSEGGGAYEQYF; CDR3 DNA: TGTGCCAGCAGTGAAGGCGGGGGCGCCTACGAGCAGTACTTC
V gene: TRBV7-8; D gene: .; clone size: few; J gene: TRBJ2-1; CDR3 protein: CASSPPAYNEQFF; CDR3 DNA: TGTGCCAGCAGCCCTCCGGCCTACAATGAGCAGTTCTTC
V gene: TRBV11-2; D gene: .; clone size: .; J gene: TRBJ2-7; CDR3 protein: CASSLGADTYEQYF; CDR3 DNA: TGTGCCAGCAGCTTAGGAGCGGATACCTACGAGCAGTACTTC
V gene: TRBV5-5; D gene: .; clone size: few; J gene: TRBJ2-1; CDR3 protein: CASRRGPSNEQFF; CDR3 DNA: TGTGCCAGCAGACGGGGCCCCTCGAATGAGCAGTTCTTC
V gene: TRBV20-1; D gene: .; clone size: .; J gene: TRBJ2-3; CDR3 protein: CSAPGRWDTQYF; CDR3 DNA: TGCAGTGCTCCTGGCCGGTGGGATACGCAGTATTTT
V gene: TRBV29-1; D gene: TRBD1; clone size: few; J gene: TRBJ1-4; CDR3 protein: CSVLQGARGEKLFF; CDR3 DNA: TGCAGCGTGTTACAGGGGGCGCGGGGTGAAAAACTGTTTTTT
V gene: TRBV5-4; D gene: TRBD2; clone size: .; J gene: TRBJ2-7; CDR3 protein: CASSHRGDEQYF; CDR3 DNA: TGTGCCAGCAGCCACCGGGGGGACGAGCAGTACTTC